This TCR beta chain was documented in a study of T cell responses to AZD1222 COVID-19 vaccine. General study findings and limits: Donors skewed white British and female; clonal diversity was possibly underestimated.

Clones were read by immunoSEQ multiplex PCR, and TCRdb kept only the in-frame ones, dropping some. This sample has about 130,000 clones, with roughly nine tenths found just once. V was pared by 4 bases and J by 2 bases, with 17 bases between. The CDR3 extends over 16 amino acids. The germline V gene encodes CDR1 SGHRS and CDR2 YFSETQ. As regards this clone: Its antigen remains unidentified.

The source was peripheral blood, collected on day 0 of AZD1222 vaccination. The TCR comes from an adult in good health. The chain combines TRBV5-1 with TRBJ2-3; D possibly corresponds to TRBD1 (6 bases). The CDR3: CASSHEGVPNTDTQYF. CDR3 coding DNA: TGCGCCAGCAGCCACGAGGGGGTACCGAACACAGATACGCAGTATTTT.